This T cell receptor beta chain was sequenced for a study of control samples from healthy donors and cancer patients. The assay was immunoSEQ multiplex PCR, and TCRdb's table has in-frame clones only and misses some. Of tens of thousands of clones listed, roughly 80% were seen once; the top ten hold approximately 16%. This CDR3 is built from 14 residues. Germline CDR1 is MGHRA and CDR2 is YSYEKL. The germline V and J ends were trimmed by 0 bases and 0 bases, with 5 bases remaining between them. The clonotype was recovered from a man in his fifties in good health. The specimen was blood. V gene TRBV4-1 combines with J gene TRBJ1-1, with no clear D. The CDR3 nucleotides read TGCGCCAGCAGCCAAGATAGGGTGAACACTGAAGCTTTCTTT. This gives the protein CASSQDRVNTEAFF.